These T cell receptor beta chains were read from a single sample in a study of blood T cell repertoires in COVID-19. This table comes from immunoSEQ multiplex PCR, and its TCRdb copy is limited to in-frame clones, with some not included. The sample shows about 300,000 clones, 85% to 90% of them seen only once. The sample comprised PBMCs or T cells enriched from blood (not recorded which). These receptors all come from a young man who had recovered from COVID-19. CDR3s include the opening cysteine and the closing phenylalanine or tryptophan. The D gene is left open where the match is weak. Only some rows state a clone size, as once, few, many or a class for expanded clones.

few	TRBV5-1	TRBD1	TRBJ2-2	TGCGCCAGCGGGGACAGGGTTTCGGCGGGGGAGCTGTTTTTT	CASGDRVSAGELFF
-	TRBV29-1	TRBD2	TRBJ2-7	TGCAGCGTTGAAGATCGCAGCGGGAGGTCGAGTGAGCAGTACTTC	CSVEDRSGRSSEQYF
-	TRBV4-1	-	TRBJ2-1	TGCGCCAGCAGCCAAGATCAGCGGTACTACAATGAGCAGTTCTTC	CASSQDQRYYNEQFF
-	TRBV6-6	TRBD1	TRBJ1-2	TGTGCCAGCAGTTACTCCCGACAGGGGAACTATGGCTACACCTTC	CASSYSRQGNYGYTF
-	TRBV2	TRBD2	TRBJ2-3	TGTGCCAGCAGTGAATGGGCTAGCGGGGACGCAGATACGCAGTATTTT	CASSEWASGDADTQYF
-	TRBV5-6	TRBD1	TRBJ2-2	TGTGCCAGCAGCTTTCTAGGGGGCGGTTTAGACACCGGGGAGCTGTTTTTT	CASSFLGGGLDTGELFF
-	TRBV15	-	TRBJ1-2	TGTGCCACCAGCTCGGCTAACTATGGCTACACCTTC	CATSSANYGYTF
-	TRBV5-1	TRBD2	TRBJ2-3	TGCGCCAGCAGCTTGGGTAGCGGGAGGGGCACAGATACGCAGTATTTT	CASSLGSGRGTDTQYF
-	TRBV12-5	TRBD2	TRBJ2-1	TGTGCTAGTGGTTTGTTGACGGGAGGGTCCTACAATGAGCAGTTCTTC	CASGLLTGGSYNEQFF
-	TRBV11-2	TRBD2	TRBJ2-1	TGTGCCAGCAGCCGAGGGAGCGGGAGCCCCTCCAATGAGCAGTTCTTC	CASSRGSGSPSNEQFF
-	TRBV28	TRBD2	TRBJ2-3	TGTGCCAGCAGCCCCGGGGGACTAGCGGGTTCCCGCACAGATACGCAGTATTTT	CASSPGGLAGSRTDTQYF
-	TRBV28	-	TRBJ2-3	TGTGCCAGCAGTTTAGCGGGAGATACGCAGTATTTT	CASSLAGDTQYF
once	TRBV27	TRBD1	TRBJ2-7	TGTGCCAGCAGTAGTTGGACAGGGGGGGTCGAGCAGTACTTC	CASSSWTGGVEQYF
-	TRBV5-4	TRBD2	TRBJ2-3	TGTGCCAGCAGCTTGTACGGGAGGCTCACAGATACGCAGTATTTT	CASSLYGRLTDTQYF
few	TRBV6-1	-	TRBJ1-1	TGTGCCAGCAGTGAAGGGGGAGGTTTGAGGGGCTACACTGAAGCTTTCTTT	CASSEGGGLRGYTEAFF
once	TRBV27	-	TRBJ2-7	TGTGCCAGCAGTGACGCCAGGGGGGCTCCCTACGAGCAGTACTTC	CASSDARGAPYEQYF
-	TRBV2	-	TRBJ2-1	TGTGCCAGCAGTGCGCACCGACTAGGTACGGAGCAGTTCTTC	CASSAHRLGTEQFF
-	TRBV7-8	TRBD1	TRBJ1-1	TGTGCCAGCAGTTTACGAACAGGGGAGGCTGAAGCTTTCTTT	CASSLRTGEAEAFF
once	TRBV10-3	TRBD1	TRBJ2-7	TGTGCCATCAGCAGGACAGGGGCCGAGCAGTACTTC	CAISRTGAEQYF
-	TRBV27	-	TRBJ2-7	TGTGCCAGCGCCGACCCGGGGGGCGCCAGATACGAGCAGTACTTC	CASADPGGARYEQYF
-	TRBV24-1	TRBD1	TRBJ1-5	TGTGCCACCAGTACAGGGGGCAATCAGCCCCAGCATTTT	CATSTGGNQPQHF
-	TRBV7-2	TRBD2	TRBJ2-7	TGTGCCAGCAGCCCTCGGGGTAGCGGGAGGGCGAATGCCAACGAGCAGTACTTC	CASSPRGSGRANANEQYF
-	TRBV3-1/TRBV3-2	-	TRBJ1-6	TGTGCCAGCAGCCAAGATAGGGAGGAGAGGGGTCCAGGAGGGGTTAATTCACCCCTCCACTTT	CASSQDREERGPGGVNSPLHF